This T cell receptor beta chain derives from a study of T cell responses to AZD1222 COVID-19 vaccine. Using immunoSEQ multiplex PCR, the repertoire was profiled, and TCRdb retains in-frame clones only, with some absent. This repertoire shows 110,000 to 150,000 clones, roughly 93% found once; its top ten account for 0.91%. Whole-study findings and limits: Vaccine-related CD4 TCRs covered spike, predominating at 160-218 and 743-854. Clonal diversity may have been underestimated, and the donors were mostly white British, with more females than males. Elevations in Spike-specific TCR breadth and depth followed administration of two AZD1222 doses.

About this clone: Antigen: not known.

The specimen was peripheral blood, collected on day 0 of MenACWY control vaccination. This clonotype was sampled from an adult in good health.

CDR3 sequence: CASSFHGDTEAFF. The CDR3 DNA follows: TGTGCCAGCAGCTTTCATGGGGACACTGAAGCTTTCTTT. The chain has TRBV7-9 and TRBJ1-1, with D unclear. Trimming took off 3 bases at V and 3 bases at J, with 8 bases between the two ends. Germline V lookup: CDR1 SEHNR, CDR2 FQNEAQ (reference sequence). The CDR3 sequence is 13 residues long.